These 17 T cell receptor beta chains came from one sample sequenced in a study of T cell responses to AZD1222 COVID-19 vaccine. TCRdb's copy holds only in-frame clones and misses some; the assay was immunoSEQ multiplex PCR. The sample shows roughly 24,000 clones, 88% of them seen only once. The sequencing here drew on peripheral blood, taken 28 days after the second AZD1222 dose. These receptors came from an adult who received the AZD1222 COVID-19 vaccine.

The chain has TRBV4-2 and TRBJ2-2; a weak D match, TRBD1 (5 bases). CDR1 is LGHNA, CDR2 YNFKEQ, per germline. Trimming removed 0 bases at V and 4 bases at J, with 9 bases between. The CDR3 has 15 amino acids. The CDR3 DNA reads TGTGCCAGCAGCCAAGAGCAAGGGGTCACCGGGGAGCTGTTTTTT. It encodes CASSQEQGVTGELFF.

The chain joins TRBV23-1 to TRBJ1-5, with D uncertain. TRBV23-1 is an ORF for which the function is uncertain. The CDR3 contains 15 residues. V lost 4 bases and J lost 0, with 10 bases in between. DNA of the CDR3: TGCGCCAGCAGTCTGGCGACCGATAGCAATCAGCCCCAGCATTTT. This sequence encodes CASSLATDSNQPQHF.

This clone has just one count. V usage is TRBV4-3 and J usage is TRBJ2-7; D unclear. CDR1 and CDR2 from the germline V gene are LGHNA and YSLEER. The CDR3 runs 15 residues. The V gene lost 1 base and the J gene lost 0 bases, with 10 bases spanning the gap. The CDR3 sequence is CASSQVGQPSYEQYF. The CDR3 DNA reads TGCGCCAGCAGCCAAGTTGGTCAGCCCTCCTACGAGCAGTACTTC.

The CDR3 protein is CASSDVGQGGTDTQYF. The CDR3 nucleotides are TGTGCCAGCAGTGACGTCGGACAGGGCGGCACAGATACGCAGTATTTT. The chain joins TRBV6-4 to TRBJ2-3; 8 bases match TRBD1. The germline V gene encodes CDR1 MRHNA and CDR2 SNTAGT. This CDR3 has 16 residues. With V trimmed by 2 bases and J by 1 base, 5 bases remained unmatched.

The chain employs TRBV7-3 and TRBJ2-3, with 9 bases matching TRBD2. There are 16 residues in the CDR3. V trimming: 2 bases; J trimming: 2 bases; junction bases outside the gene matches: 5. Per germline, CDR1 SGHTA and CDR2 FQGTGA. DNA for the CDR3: TGTGCCAGCAGCTTAGGGCTAGCGGGGATCACAGATACGCAGTATTTT. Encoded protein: CASSLGLAGITDTQYF.

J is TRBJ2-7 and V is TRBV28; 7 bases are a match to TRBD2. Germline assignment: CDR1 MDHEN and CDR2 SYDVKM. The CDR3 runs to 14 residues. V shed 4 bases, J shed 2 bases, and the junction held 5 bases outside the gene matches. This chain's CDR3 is CASSSPGLPYEQYF. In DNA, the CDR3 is TGTGCCAGCAGTTCCCCGGGACTACCCTACGAGCAGTACTTC.

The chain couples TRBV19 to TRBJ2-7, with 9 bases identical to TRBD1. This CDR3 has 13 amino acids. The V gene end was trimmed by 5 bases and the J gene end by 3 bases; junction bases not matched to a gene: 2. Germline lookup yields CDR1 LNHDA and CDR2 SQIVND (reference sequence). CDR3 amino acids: CASSPTGGYEQYF. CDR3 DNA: TGTGCCAGTAGTCCGACAGGGGGCTACGAGCAGTACTTC.

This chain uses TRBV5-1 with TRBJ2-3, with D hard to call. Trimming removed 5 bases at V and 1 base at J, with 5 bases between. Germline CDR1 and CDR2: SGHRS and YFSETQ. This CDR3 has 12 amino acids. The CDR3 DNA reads TGCGCCAGCAGGGCGGGCACAGATACGCAGTATTTT. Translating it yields CASRAGTDTQYF.

For the CDR3, the DNA is TGTGCCAGCAGTCGGGAGGGGACCTACGAGCAGTACTTC. The encoded protein is CASSREGTYEQYF. The chain is built from TRBV9 and TRBJ2-7; 8 nucleotides line up with TRBD2. CDR1 SGDLS and CDR2 YYNGEE come from the germline V gene. This CDR3 comprises 13 residues. Losses at the gene ends were 5 bases for V and 2 bases for J; bases not matched to a gene: 3.

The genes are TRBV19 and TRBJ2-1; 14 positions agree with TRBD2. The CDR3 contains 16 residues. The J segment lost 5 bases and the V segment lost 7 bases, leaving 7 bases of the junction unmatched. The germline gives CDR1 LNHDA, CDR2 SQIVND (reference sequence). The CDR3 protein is CASTGTSGSSNNEQFF. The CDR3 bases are TGTGCCAGTACCGGGACTAGCGGGAGCTCTAACAATGAGCAGTTCTTC. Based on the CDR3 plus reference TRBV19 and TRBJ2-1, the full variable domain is DGGITQSPKYLFRKEGQNVTLSCEQNLNHDAMYWYRQDPGQGLRLIYYSQIVNDFQKGDIAEGYSVSREKKESFPLTVTSAQKNPTAFYLCASTGTSGSSNNEQFFGPGTRLTVL.

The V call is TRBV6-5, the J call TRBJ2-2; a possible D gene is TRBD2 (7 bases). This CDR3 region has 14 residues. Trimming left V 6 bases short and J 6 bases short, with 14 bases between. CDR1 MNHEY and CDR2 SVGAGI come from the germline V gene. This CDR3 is CASSQGRAPGELFF. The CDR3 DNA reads TGTGCCAGCAGCCAGGGGAGGGCCCCCGGGGAGCTGTTTTTT.

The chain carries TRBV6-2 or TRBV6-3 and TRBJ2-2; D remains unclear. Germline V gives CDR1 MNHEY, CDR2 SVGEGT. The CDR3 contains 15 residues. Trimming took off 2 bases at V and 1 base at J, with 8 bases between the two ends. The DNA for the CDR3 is TGTGCCAGCAGTTACGGTCCGCAGAACACCGGGGAGCTGTTTTTT. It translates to CASSYGPQNTGELFF.

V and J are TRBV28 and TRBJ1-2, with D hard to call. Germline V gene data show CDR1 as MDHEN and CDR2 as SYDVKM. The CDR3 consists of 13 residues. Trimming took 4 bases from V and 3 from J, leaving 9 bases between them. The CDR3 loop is CASSSQRYYGYTF. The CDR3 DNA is TGTGCCAGCAGTTCACAGCGTTACTATGGCTACACCTTC.

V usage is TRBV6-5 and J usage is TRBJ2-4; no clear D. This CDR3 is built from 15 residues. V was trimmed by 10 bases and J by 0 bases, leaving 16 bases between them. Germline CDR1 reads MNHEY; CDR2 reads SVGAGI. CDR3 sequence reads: CATRYTGAAKNIQYF. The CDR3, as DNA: TGTGCCACCCGTTACACGGGCGCAGCCAAAAACATTCAGTACTTC.

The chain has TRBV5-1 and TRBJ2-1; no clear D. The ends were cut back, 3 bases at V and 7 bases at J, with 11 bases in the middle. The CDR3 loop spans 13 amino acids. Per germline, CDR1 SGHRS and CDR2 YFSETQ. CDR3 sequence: CASSSWTGNEQFF. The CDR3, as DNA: TGCGCCAGCAGCTCGTGGACCGGGAATGAGCAGTTCTTC.

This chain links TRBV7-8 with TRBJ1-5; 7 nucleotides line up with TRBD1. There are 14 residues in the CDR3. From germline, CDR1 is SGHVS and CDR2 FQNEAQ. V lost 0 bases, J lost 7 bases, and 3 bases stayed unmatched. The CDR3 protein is CASSLAGGWQPQHF. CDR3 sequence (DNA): TGTGCCAGCAGCTTAGCAGGGGGCTGGCAGCCCCAGCATTTT. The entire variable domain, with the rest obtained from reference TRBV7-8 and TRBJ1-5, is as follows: GAGVSQSPRYKVAKRGQDVALRCDPISGHVSLFWYQQALGQGPEFLTYFQNEAQLDKSGLPSDRFFAERPEGSVSTLKIQRTQQEDSAVYLCASSLAGGWQPQHFGDGTRLSIL.

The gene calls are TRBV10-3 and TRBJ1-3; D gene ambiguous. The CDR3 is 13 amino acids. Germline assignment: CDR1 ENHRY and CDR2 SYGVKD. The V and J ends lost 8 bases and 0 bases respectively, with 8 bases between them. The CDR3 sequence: CAISGASGNTIYF. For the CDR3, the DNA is TGTGCCATCTCCGGAGCCTCTGGAAACACCATATATTTT.